This TCR beta chain is from a study of blood T cell repertoires in COVID-19 (dated by TCRdb to the early 2020s). Concerning the study at large: Collaborator samples came from the United States, Italy and Spain and covered acute and convalescent phases of COVID-19. The prospective study material was composed of cDNA or gDNA derived from T cells, B-cell-depleted T cells, or PBMCs. Subjects who had been exposed to COVID-19, were actively infected with it, or had recovered from it provided the deeply sampled blood TCRbeta repertoires that made up the dataset. The repertoires were made available in a free public database intended to serve as a resource for research on the immune response to SARS-CoV-2. The samples were drawn from the first 160 participants of the ongoing ImmuneRACE study and from 1,254 subjects provided by 6 global collaborators. Sample metadata almost always included a de-identified subject ID, COVID-19 status, age in years and sex. Where available, HLA class I and class II types were obtained from metadata supplied by the sample provider rather than from assay-based typing. The study at large found these results: How much clinical and demographic metadata was included differed by source and by participant, and the metadata was provided uncurated.

Details on this clone: The clone's antigen remains unknown. No per-base quality is available; no much larger clone lies one base away.

The CDR3 starts with the cysteine, ends with the phenylalanine, and has 15 residues. Only the CDR3 portion is preserved as DNA: 45 bases, with reading frame beginning at the first base. Deletion took 6 bases off V and 7 bases off J, with a span of 16 bases between the germline ends. The germline V gene encodes CDR1 KGHSH and CDR2 LQKENI. TCRbeta CDR3 regions were amplified from genomic DNA by means of the immunoSEQ Assay, a bias-controlled multiplex PCR. The study's own analysis went as follows. The number of nucleated cells in each sample was estimated by amplification of reference gene primers within the assay. Sequence reads were collapsed and filtered to measure the absolute abundance of every unique TCRbeta CDR3 rearrangement. For each sample, productive Simpson clonality was calculated by taking the square root of Simpson's diversity index across productive rearrangements. TCRdb provides this immuneACCESS table in a form limited to in-frame rearrangements. Some clones are lacking; in checked studies, under half of them reflect an unresolved V gene, and why the rest are absent is not known. V and J calls and clone size are copied from that table; D and trimming were computed from the DNA. Counted in this sample were about 290,000 clones; roughly 89% of them appeared once. Around 10% of the sample is held by the ten biggest clonotypes.

One collaborating source in Seattle enrolled patients during active infection and followed them longitudinally through the course of disease. The collaborating institutions used their own protocols to collect whole blood in K2EDTA tubes. Collaborator samples were shipped for TCRbeta analysis as frozen whole blood, isolated PBMCs, or DNA extracted from either sample type. The sequenced sample consisted of peripheral blood. This TCR derives from a woman aged 25 to 39 with COVID-19, enrolled during active disease. The chain links TRBV18 with TRBJ1-6; no D segment can be confidently identified. The nucleotides are TGTGCCAGCTCGACCAGCAGGCCCCCGAATTCACCCCTCCACTTT. Its protein reads: CASSTSRPPNSPLHF.